The 31 T cell receptor beta chains in this list originate from one sample, sequenced in a study of Ad26.COV2.S vaccination and SARS-CoV-2 variants. Sequencing used immunoSEQ multiplex PCR; TCRdb keeps in-frame clones, though not all of them. The sample lists hundreds of thousands of clones; approximately 86% were seen once. Indicated treatment: approximately 18 received Ad26.COV2.S at low or high dose, single or two shots; 5 received placebo; per-sample allocation not given. The study sampled participants on day 63 after the first vaccine or placebo injection. Sequenced here: peripheral blood, sampled in a trial of Ad26.COV2.S vaccine versus placebo. These receptors came from a person between 18 and 65 years old who received the Ad26.COV2.S COVID-19 vaccine or a placebo.

The rearrangement joins TRBV19 to TRBJ2-5, with no clear D. V lost 4 bases and J lost 5, with 5 bases in between. The germline V gene has CDR1 LNHDA and CDR2 SQIVND (reference sequence). The CDR3 has 11 residues. The DNA of the CDR3 is TGTGCCAGTAGTACTAGGGAGACCCAGTACTTC. This codes for CASSTRETQYF. Filled out from reference TRBV19 and TRBJ2-5, the complete variable domain reads DGGITQSPKYLFRKEGQNVTLSCEQNLNHDAMYWYRQDPGQGLRLIYYSQIVNDFQKGDIAEGYSVSREKKESFPLTVTSAQKNPTAFYLCASSTRETQYFGPGTRLLVL.

This chain links TRBV4-3 with TRBJ1-2; 7 nucleotides match TRBD1. The CDR3 has 15 residues. The junction had 6 bases not matched to a gene; V was cut back by 0 bases and J by 5 bases. Per germline, CDR1 LGHNA and CDR2 YSLEER. The CDR3: CASSQEGTVAYGYTF. The CDR3, as DNA: TGCGCCAGCAGCCAAGAGGGGACAGTCGCGTATGGCTACACCTTC.

The chain links TRBV4-3 to TRBJ2-7; D gene ambiguous. The CDR3 spans 15 residues. Germline V gene data show CDR1 as LGHNA and CDR2 as YSLEER. V was trimmed by 1 base and J by 12 bases, leaving 22 bases between them. CDR3 region: CASSQGTPFLQTGYF. The CDR3, as DNA: TGCGCCAGCAGCCAAGGGACCCCCTTCCTCCAAACCGGGTACTTC.

The gene calls are TRBV7-2 and TRBJ1-3; D is possibly TRBD1 (6 bases). V lost 5 bases and J 4 bases, leaving 15 bases between the germline ends. This CDR3 has 15 residues. Per germline, CDR1 SGHTA and CDR2 FQGNSA. CDR3 loop: CASSSYRVGGNTIYF. The CDR3, as DNA: TGTGCCAGCAGCAGCTACAGGGTAGGAGGAAACACCATATATTTT.

This sequence joins TRBV6-6 and TRBJ1-6, with no clear D. The CDR3 has 13 amino acids. V shed 9 bases and J shed 2 bases, with 8 bases lying between them. From germline, CDR1 is MNHNY and CDR2 SVGAGI (reference sequence). CDR3: CASQSTYNSPLHF. The CDR3, as DNA: TGTGCCAGTCAGTCGACCTATAATTCACCCCTCCACTTT.

CDR3 coding DNA: TGTGCCAGCAGCCAAGGAAACAGGGTATACGAGCAGTACTTC. It codes for CASSQGNRVYEQYF. The chain employs TRBV3-1 (or the pseudogene TRBV3-2) and TRBJ2-7, with D possibly TRBD1 on 6 matching bases. Germline lookup yields CDR1 LGHDT and CDR2 YNNKEL (reference sequence). The V end was cut by 1 base, the J end by 4 bases, with 11 bases between. The CDR3 length is 14 residues.

This rearrangement joins TRBV5-5 to TRBJ2-3, with 7 bases fitting TRBD1. The CDR3 contains 15 residues. After removal of 2 bases from V and 2 bases from J, the junction contained 5 bases not matched to a gene. Germline loops: CDR1 SGHKS, CDR2 YYEKEE (reference sequence). The CDR3 coding sequence is TGTGCCAGCAGCTTCCGGGACAGTGACACAGATACGCAGTATTTT. It encodes CASSFRDSDTDTQYF.

In this sample, this clone turned up a few times. This sequence joins TRBV4-2 and TRBJ2-5, with 10 nucleotides matching TRBD2. This CDR3 is built from 15 residues. The V segment lost 4 bases and the J segment 7 bases; nucleotides outside the gene matches: 9. Germline V gene sequence: CDR1 LGHNA, CDR2 YNFKEQ. CDR3 amino acids: CASSPSRTSGVTQYF. DNA of the CDR3: TGTGCCAGCAGCCCGTCGCGGACTAGCGGAGTGACCCAGTACTTC.

This chain uses TRBV7-2 with TRBJ2-5; no reliable D call. The CDR3 runs 13 residues. V dropped 6 bases and J dropped 4 bases, with 12 bases sitting between them. Germline V CDR1 and CDR2: SGHTA, FQGNSA. The CDR3 spells CASSLVYGETQYF. The CDR3 DNA reads as TGTGCCAGCAGTCTTGTCTATGGAGAGACCCAGTACTTC.

This clone was recorded many times. V is TRBV3-1 (or the pseudogene TRBV3-2) and J is TRBJ2-7, with a possible D match to TRBD1 (6 bases). Trimming stripped 0 bases from V and 6 bases from J, with 12 bases between. Germline CDR1 reads LGHDT; CDR2 reads YNNKEL (reference sequence). The CDR3 loop spans 14 amino acids. CDR3 protein: CASSQETGSSEQYF. CDR3 sequence (DNA): TGTGCCAGCAGCCAAGAAACAGGGTCTAGCGAGCAGTACTTC.

The V and J genes are TRBV3-1 (or the pseudogene TRBV3-2) and TRBJ2-7; D uncertain. CDR3 size: 13 residues. Germline CDR1 reads LGHDT; CDR2 reads YNNKEL (reference sequence). V was clipped by 1 base and J by 7 bases, with 11 bases between them. CDR3 sequence reads: CASSQVDVGEQYF. The CDR3 DNA reads as TGTGCCAGCAGCCAAGTAGATGTGGGGGAGCAGTACTTC.

The CDR3 DNA sequence: TGTGCCAGCAGTACGCTAGCGCCGCAAGAGACCCAGTACTTC. This translates into CASSTLAPQETQYF. V gene TRBV28 combines with J gene TRBJ2-5, with a tentative D call TRBD2 (6 bases). Germline values: CDR1 MDHEN, CDR2 SYDVKM. The CDR3 consists of 14 residues. V gave up 5 bases and J gave up 2 bases, with 12 bases separating them. Using reference TRBV28 and TRBJ2-5 for the parts outside the CDR3, the full variable domain is DVKVTQSSRYLVKRTGEKVFLECVQDMDHENMFWYRQDPGLGLRLIYFSYDVKMKEKGDIPEGYSVSREKKERFSLILESASTNQTSMYLCASSTLAPQETQYFGPGTRLLVL.

The chain links TRBV12-3 or TRBV12-4 to TRBJ1-2; D gene unclear. The CDR3 has 11 residues. V was pared by 4 bases and J by 5 bases, with 5 bases between. The chain's CDR3 is CASSSAYGYTF. The CDR3 DNA reads TGTGCCAGCAGTTCCGCTTATGGCTACACCTTC.

This chain links TRBV7-3 with TRBJ2-1; D not certain. The CDR3 consists of 13 residues. The V gene lost 5 bases and the J gene lost 0 bases, with 5 bases spanning the gap. Per the germline V gene, CDR1 is SGHTA and CDR2 is FQGTGA. The CDR3 nucleotides read TGTGCCAGCAGCCAAAGCTCCTACAATGAGCAGTTCTTC. It translates to CASSQSSYNEQFF.

This clone was seen only once. The rearrangement joins TRBV7-6 to TRBJ2-7; D may be TRBD1 or TRBD2 (7 bases each). Germline CDR1 and CDR2: SGHVS and FNYEAQ. The CDR3 contains 13 residues. Trimming shortened V by 6 bases and J by 2 bases, and 11 bases separated the two germline ends. In DNA form, the CDR3 reads TGTGCCAGCAGTCCAGGGGGGGCCTACGAGCAGTACTTC. Translation: CASSPGGAYEQYF.

This clone was seen just once. The V and J genes are TRBV7-8 and TRBJ2-5; 9 bases line up with TRBD2. J gave up 4 bases and V 1 base, and 13 bases lay outside the gene matches. This CDR3 has 18 residues. The germline CDR1 and CDR2 sequences are SGHVS and FQNEAQ. CDR3 loop: CASSLGGSGGSGLETQYF. DNA of the CDR3: TGTGCCAGCAGCTTAGGTGGTAGCGGGGGAAGTGGGCTAGAGACCCAGTACTTC.

The V call is TRBV9, the J call TRBJ2-1, with TRBD2 matching over 10 bases. The CDR3 is 17 residues long. V dropped 0 bases and J dropped 4; count of bases not matched to a gene: 7. Germline V CDR1 and CDR2: SGDLS, YYNGEE. The CDR3 region is CASSVGVAGGSYNEQFF. The CDR3 nucleotides are TGTGCCAGCAGCGTAGGTGTAGCGGGGGGCAGTTACAATGAGCAGTTCTTC.

J is TRBJ1-5 and V is TRBV4-1; 7 bases line up with TRBD1. The CDR3 sequence is 16 residues long. Germline CDR1 and CDR2: MGHRA and YSYEKL. Unmatched junction bases numbered 4, after V lost 0 bases and J lost 2 bases. The CDR3 DNA reads TGCGCCAGCAGCCAAGATTCCAGGGGGGGCAATCAGCCCCAGCATTTT. As protein: CASSQDSRGGNQPQHF.

About this clone: The sample holds other DNA sequences that translate to the same CDR3. J is TRBJ1-1 and V is TRBV18; D ambiguous. Trimming shortened V by 3 bases and J by 4 bases, and 9 bases separated the two germline ends. The CDR3 loop spans 13 amino acids. The germline V gene encodes CDR1 KGHSH and CDR2 LQKENI. This CDR3 is CASSPRGGTEAFF. The CDR3 DNA reads as TGTGCCAGCTCACCTCGAGGAGGCACTGAAGCTTTCTTT.

In nucleotides, the CDR3 is TGCGCCAGCAGCCAGAACGGTGGCGGCGGGGAGCTGTTTTTT. Amino acid sequence: CASSQNGGGGELFF. The chain uses TRBV4-3 and TRBJ2-2; D remains ambiguous. Trimming stripped 3 bases from V and 7 bases from J, with 12 bases between. Germline V gene data show CDR1 as LGHNA and CDR2 as YSLEER. CDR3 length equals 14 residues.

The sample holds one count of this clone. This chain joins TRBV15 and TRBJ2-7, with D tentatively TRBD2 (6 bases). V was trimmed by 1 base and J by 0 bases, leaving 13 bases between them. The CDR3 sequence is 16 residues long. Germline CDR1 reads LNHNV; CDR2 reads YYDKDF (reference sequence). The CDR3, as DNA: TGTGCCACCAGCAGAGTGATTAGCGGCAGCTCCTACGAGCAGTACTTC. Translating gives CATSRVISGSSYEQYF.

The rearrangement uses TRBV18 and TRBJ2-5; TRBD2 matches at 8 bases. Germline loops: CDR1 KGHSH, CDR2 LQKENI. Trimming at V came to 5 bases and at J to 1 base, leaving 9 bases not matched to a gene. CDR3 size: 16 residues. CDR3 in DNA: TGTGCCAGCTCAGGACCGGGGGGGTTGCCCCAAGAGACCCAGTACTTC. Residues: CASSGPGGLPQETQYF. The variable domain in full, completed from reference TRBV18 and TRBJ2-5, reads NAGVMQNPRHLVRRRGQEARLRCSPMKGHSHVYWYRQLPEEGLKFMVYLQKENIIDESGMPKERFSAEFPKEGPSILRIQQVVRGDSAAYFCASSGPGGLPQETQYFGPGTRLLVL.

The V gene is TRBV7-2, the J gene TRBJ1-5; D remains unclear. V lost 1 base and J 3 bases, leaving 7 bases between the germline ends. In germline, CDR1 is SGHTA, CDR2 FQGNSA. This CDR3 spans 14 amino acids. CDR3 protein: CASSLDRINQPQHF. The DNA of the CDR3 is TGTGCCAGCAGCTTAGATCGAATCAATCAGCCCCAGCATTTT.

The chain couples TRBV11-3 to TRBJ1-5, with D possibly matching TRBD1 (5 bases). Germline lookup yields CDR1 SGHNT and CDR2 YENEEA. V shed 6 bases and J shed 0 bases, with 15 bases lying between them. The CDR3 contains 16 residues. The DNA for the CDR3 is TGTGCCAGCAGTAAGGGACGAACTTTTAGCAATCAGCCCCAGCATTTT. Residues: CASSKGRTFSNQPQHF.

J is TRBJ1-5 and V is TRBV5-1; 7 positions match TRBD1. CDR1 is SGHRS, CDR2 YFSETQ, per germline. V trimming: 4 bases; J trimming: 1 base; junction bases outside the gene matches: 11. The CDR3 extends over 17 amino acids. CDR3 bases: TGCGCCAGCAGCCGGGGGAAGGGGGCTGTAAGCAATCAGCCCCAGCATTTT. It translates to CASSRGKGAVSNQPQHF.

CDR3 protein: CASSFADRGLGQPQHF. The CDR3 DNA reads TGTGCCAGCAGCTTCGCGGACAGGGGTTTAGGGCAGCCCCAGCATTTT. The J gene is TRBJ1-5, the V gene TRBV7-8, with 9 bases fitting TRBD1. The J segment lost 7 bases and the V segment lost 3 bases, leaving 10 bases of the junction unmatched. Germline V gene lookup returns CDR1 SGHVS and CDR2 FQNEAQ. The CDR3 covers 16 residues.

This chain joins TRBV5-4 and TRBJ2-7, with no clear D. The V end lost 0 bases, the J end lost 3 bases, and 7 bases lay between the germline ends. The germline CDR1 and CDR2 sequences are SGHNT and YYREEE (reference sequence). The CDR3 is 13 residues long. The CDR3 region is CASSLGTDYEQYF. The DNA of the CDR3 is TGTGCCAGCAGCTTGGGCACAGACTACGAGCAGTACTTC. Supplemented by reference TRBV5-4 and TRBJ2-7, the full variable domain reads ETGVTQSPTHLIKTRGQQVTLRCSSQSGHNTVSWYQQALGQGPQFIFQYYREEENGRGNFPPRFSGLQFPNYSSELNVNALELDDSALYLCASSLGTDYEQYFGPGTRLTVT.

The chain recombines TRBV24-1 with TRBJ1-1; 7 bases match TRBD1. In germline, CDR1 is KGHDR, CDR2 SFDVKD. CDR3 length: 15 residues. The J segment lost 2 bases and the V segment lost 4 bases, leaving 6 bases of the junction unmatched. CDR3 coding DNA: TGTGCCACCAGTGACCACAGGGGAGTCAACACTGAAGCTTTCTTT. Protein product: CATSDHRGVNTEAFF.

V is TRBV2 and J is TRBJ2-7; D assignment may be TRBD1 or TRBD2 (6 bases each). This CDR3 comprises 16 residues. Trimming removed 1 base from V and 5 bases from J, with 18 bases in between. Germline V gene data show CDR1 as SNHLY and CDR2 as FYNNEI. The CDR3 loop is CASSEEMGARDDEQYF. The CDR3 region has the DNA TGTGCCAGCAGTGAAGAAATGGGGGCGCGGGATGACGAGCAGTACTTC.

V and J are TRBV30 and TRBJ2-3; D might be TRBD2 (5 bases). CDR1 and CDR2 (germline): GTSNPN, SVGIG (reference sequence). CDR3 length equals 14 residues. V lost 2 bases and J lost 3, with 12 bases in between. CDR3 in DNA: TGTGCCTGGAGTTCTCTGGGAGTGACAGATACGCAGTATTTT. It is translated as CAWSSLGVTDTQYF.

The DNA for the CDR3 is TGTGCCAGCGGGCCGTGGCGGGAGACCCAGTACTTC. Its protein product is CASGPWRETQYF. The chain is built from TRBV27 and TRBJ2-5; D is undetermined. The germline V gene encodes CDR1 MNHEY and CDR2 SMNVEV (reference sequence). Trimming removed 8 bases from V and 5 bases from J, with 12 bases in between. The CDR3 consists of 12 residues.